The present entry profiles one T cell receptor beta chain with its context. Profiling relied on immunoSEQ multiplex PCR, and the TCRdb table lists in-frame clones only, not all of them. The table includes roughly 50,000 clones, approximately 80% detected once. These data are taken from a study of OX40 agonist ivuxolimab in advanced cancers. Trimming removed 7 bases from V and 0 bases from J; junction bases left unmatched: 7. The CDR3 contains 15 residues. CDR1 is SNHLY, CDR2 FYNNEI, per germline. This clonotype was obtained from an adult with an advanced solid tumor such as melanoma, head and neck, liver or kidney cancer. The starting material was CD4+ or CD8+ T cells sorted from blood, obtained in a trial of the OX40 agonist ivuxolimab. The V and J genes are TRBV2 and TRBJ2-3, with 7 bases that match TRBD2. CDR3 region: CASKAGTTSTDTQYF. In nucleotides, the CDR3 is TGTGCCAGCAAGGCCGGGACTACTAGCACAGATACGCAGTATTTT.